Sequencing of this T cell receptor beta chain was carried out in a study of patients and donors after allogeneic stem cell transplantation. Deletions cut 2 bases from V and 1 base from J, with 8 bases between. The length of the CDR3 is 13 residues. Germline V CDR1 and CDR2: DFQATT, SNEGSKA (reference sequence). This clonotype has just a few counts. TCRdb used MiXCR to reprocess the RT-PCR reads, holding one entry per CDR3 protein. The sample yields about 400,000 distinct CDR3 sequences, 16% seen once. Sequencing was done on a sample of blood, either unsorted or a sorted T cell fraction (not recorded which). The gene calls are TRBV20-1 and TRBJ1-1; D is undetermined. This TCR derives from a human donor who was either an allogeneic HSCT recipient or a stem cell or donor lymphocyte infusion donor (not recorded which). It is not recorded whose cells these are; they may come from a transplant donor. The CDR3 loop is CSARSYWNTEAFF. CDR3 DNA: TGCAGTGCTAGATCGTACTGGAACACTGAAGCTTTCTTT.